This is a list of T cell receptor beta chains from one sample in a study of blood T cell repertoires in COVID-19. Sequenced by immunoSEQ multiplex PCR; TCRdb stores in-frame clones only, minus some. The table records some 210,000 clones, more than 75% of them present only once. Sequencing was carried out using peripheral blood. These receptors were collected from a woman aged 40 to 50 with acute or convalescent COVID-19. Each CDR3 is given with its conserved first and last residue. A D gene is named only where the DNA matches it firmly. The size entry is marked missing in some rows and otherwise reads once, few, many or a size class.

d_gene	abundance	v_gene	j_gene	CDR3nt	CDR3aa
NA	NA	TRBV2	TRBJ2-7	TGTGCCAGCCCAAGGGCCGGGGGACCCTCCTACGAGCAGTACTTC	CASPRAGGPSYEQYF
NA	NA	TRBV14	TRBJ1-2	TGTGCCAGCAGCCAACTGGACAGCGCCGACTATGGCTACACCTTC	CASSQLDSADYGYTF
NA	NA	TRBV19	TRBJ1-5	TGTGCCAGTTCATTTGGGGGCCGACTGCATAGCAATCAGCCCCAGCATTTT	CASSFGGRLHSNQPQHF
TRBD1	NA	TRBV24-1	TRBJ1-5	TGTGCCACCAGTGAGGGGGACAGGACGTATCAGCCCCAGCATTTT	CATSEGDRTYQPQHF
NA	NA	TRBV9	TRBJ1-2	TGTGCCAGCAGCGTCCGCTCAGGGGGCTACACCTTC	CASSVRSGGYTF
NA	NA	TRBV5-1	TRBJ1-5	TGCGCCAGCAGCTTGGGGCAGGGTTATCAGCCCCAGCATTTT	CASSLGQGYQPQHF
NA	NA	TRBV3-1/TRBV3-2	TRBJ1-2	TGTGCCAGCAGCCAAGATAAAGGGAGTCGGGGCTACACCTTC	CASSQDKGSRGYTF
NA	NA	TRBV10-1	TRBJ2-7	TGCGCCAGCAGTGAGTCAGTGGGCCCCCACGAGCAGTACTTC	CASSESVGPHEQYF
NA	NA	TRBV29-1	TRBJ1-2	TGCAGCGTTAAGCCACGCTTGGACTATGGCTACACCTTC	CSVKPRLDYGYTF
TRBD2	NA	TRBV7-2	TRBJ2-3	TGTGCCAGCAGCTTAGCCCGGACTAGCGGGAGAAATACGCAGTATTTT	CASSLARTSGRNTQYF
TRBD1	many	TRBV7-3	TRBJ1-1	TGTGCCAGCAGCCCCGGACAGGGGGAAGCTTTCTTT	CASSPGQGEAFF
TRBD2	NA	TRBV25-1	TRBJ2-3	TGTGCCAGCAGTGCACGGACTAGCCCTAAGGACACAGATACGCAGTATTTT	CASSARTSPKDTDTQYF
TRBD1	once	TRBV19	TRBJ2-4	TGTGCCAGTAGTCAAACAGGGGGCGCGGGGAACATTCAGTACTTC	CASSQTGGAGNIQYF
NA	NA	TRBV6-5	TRBJ2-7	TGTGCCAGCAGCCTGGACGATAAATCGGGGGAGCAGTACTTC	CASSLDDKSGEQYF
TRBD1	NA	TRBV5-4	TRBJ1-1	TGTGCCAGCAGCCTGAGACAGGGATGGAGCACTGAAGCTTTCTTT	CASSLRQGWSTEAFF
NA	NA	TRBV3-1/TRBV3-2	TRBJ1-4	TGTGCCAGCAGCCAAGCATTTTCGACTCCAACTAATGAAAAACTGTTTTTT	CASSQAFSTPTNEKLFF
TRBD1	NA	TRBV18	TRBJ1-4	TGTGCCAGCTCACCGGACAGGAATAATGAAAAACTGTTTTTT	CASSPDRNNEKLFF
NA	NA	TRBV6-5	TRBJ2-1	TGTGCCAGCAGTCTAGGGGGAGAACCTATGGATGAGCAGTTCTTC	CASSLGGEPMDEQFF
NA	NA	TRBV10-3	TRBJ1-2	TGTGCCATCAACTTACCAGGGGCTAACTATGGCTACACCTTC	CAINLPGANYGYTF
TRBD1	NA	TRBV6-6	TRBJ1-1	TGTGCCAGCAGTTACGCCGGGACAGCAAACACTGAAGCTTTCTTT	CASSYAGTANTEAFF
NA	NA	TRBV6-5	TRBJ1-2	TGTGCCAATCGAATGGCAGGGATCGGCTACACCTTC	CANRMAGIGYTF
TRBD2	few	TRBV29-1	TRBJ2-5	TGCAGCGCTGACCCATCCGGGACTAAAGAGACCCAGTACTTC	CSADPSGTKETQYF
TRBD1	once	TRBV5-8	TRBJ2-5	TGTGCCAGCAGCTACGACAGGGTGGAGGAGACCCAGTACTTC	CASSYDRVEETQYF
NA	NA	TRBV18	TRBJ1-1	TGTGCCAGCTCGTTCACAGGGATATTGAACACTGAAGCTTTCTTT	CASSFTGILNTEAFF
NA	NA	TRBV18	TRBJ1-2	TGTGCCAGCTCACTAATCCAAGAGGGCGCCGATGGCTACACCTTC	CASSLIQEGADGYTF
TRBD2	few	TRBV6-1	TRBJ2-2	TGTGCCAGCAGTGAACTCGGCTGGGGGGGCGGGGAGCTGTTTTTT	CASSELGWGGGELFF
TRBD1	NA	TRBV18	TRBJ1-1	TGTGCCAGCTCACTGACAGGGGAGAACACTGAAGCTTTCTTT	CASSLTGENTEAFF
NA	NA	TRBV7-3	TRBJ2-1	TGTGCCAGCAGCCCTCCGGCGGGACAGGAGCAGTTCTTC	CASSPPAGQEQFF
NA	NA	TRBV6-5	TRBJ1-1	TGTGCCAGCAGTTACGCAGGAATGAACACTGAAGCTTTCTTT	CASSYAGMNTEAFF
NA	NA	TRBV11-2	TRBJ2-3	TGTGCCAGCAGCCTAGGAGGCCGGGGTCCCACAGATACGCAGTATTTT	CASSLGGRGPTDTQYF
NA	NA	TRBV6-6	TRBJ1-6	TGTGCCAGCAGTTACTCGAAGCAGGGTGATTCACCCCTCCACTTT	CASSYSKQGDSPLHF
NA	NA	TRBV18	TRBJ1-2	TGTGCCAGCTCACCTACAGAGTTTGGCTACACCTTC	CASSPTEFGYTF
TRBD1	NA	TRBV19	TRBJ2-2	TGTGCCAGTAGCCGACGACAAGACAGGGGGCGTCTCGGGGAGCTGTTTTTT	CASSRRQDRGRLGELFF